The clone carrying this T cell receptor beta chain was recorded a few times. Its antigen is unknown. This sample stems from a study of identical twins. Study-wide results and limits: In drawing conclusions, the study used cross-sectional statistical analysis and did not follow the same donors.

Germline assignment: CDR1 SGHRS and CDR2 YFSETQ. The CDR3 sequence is 15 residues long. After removal of 4 bases from V and 9 bases from J, the junction contained 11 bases not matched to a gene. TCRdb ran MiXCR on the 5' RACE reads and lists one entry per CDR3 protein. The sample includes approximately 410,000 distinct CDR3 sequences, less than 20% of them seen just once. The TCR sequence derives from a man aged 50-60 years in good health. Sequenced material: naive T cells sorted from blood. The chain has TRBV5-1 and TRBJ2-1; TRBD2 matches 9 bases. This CDR3 reads CASSDSKAGGLEQFF. For the CDR3, the DNA is TGCGCCAGCAGCGACTCTAAAGCGGGGGGCCTTGAGCAGTTCTTC.